This T cell receptor beta chain was sequenced in a study of blood T cell repertoires in COVID-19. As originally analysed: Reference gene primer amplification yielded estimated nucleated cell counts. The protocol was immunoSEQ multiplex PCR, while the TCRdb copy is restricted to in-frame clones and leaves out a portion. D and trimming come from the DNA, and the V and J calls and clone size come from that table. The sample comprises fewer than 150,000 clones, about 80% of which are singletons, and less than 14% rests with the top ten. V shed 5 bases and J shed 4 bases, with 11 bases lying between them. The CDR3 length is 13 residues. Per germline, CDR1 LNHDA and CDR2 SQIVND (reference sequence). This clone appeared a few times.

Input material: peripheral blood. This sequence joins TRBV19 and TRBJ1-1; a weak D match, TRBD1 (6 bases). This clonotype originated in a human donor in a cohort sampled during active COVID-19. As DNA, the CDR3 is TGTGCCAGTAGTGCCCAGGGGAGCACTGAAGCTTTCTTT. Protein: CASSAQGSTEAFF.